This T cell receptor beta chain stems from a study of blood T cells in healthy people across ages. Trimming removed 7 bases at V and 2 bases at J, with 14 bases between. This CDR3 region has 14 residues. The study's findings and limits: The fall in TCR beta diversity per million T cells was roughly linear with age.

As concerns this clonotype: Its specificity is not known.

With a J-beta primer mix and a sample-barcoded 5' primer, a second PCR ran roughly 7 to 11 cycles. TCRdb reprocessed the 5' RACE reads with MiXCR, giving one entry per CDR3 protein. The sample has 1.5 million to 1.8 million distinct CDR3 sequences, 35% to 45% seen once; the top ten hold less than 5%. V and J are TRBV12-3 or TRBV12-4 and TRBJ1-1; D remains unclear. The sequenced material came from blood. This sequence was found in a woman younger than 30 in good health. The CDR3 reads CASTEGGVNTEAFF. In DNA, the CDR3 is TGTGCCAGCACCGAGGGAGGAGTTAACACTGAAGCTTTCTTT.